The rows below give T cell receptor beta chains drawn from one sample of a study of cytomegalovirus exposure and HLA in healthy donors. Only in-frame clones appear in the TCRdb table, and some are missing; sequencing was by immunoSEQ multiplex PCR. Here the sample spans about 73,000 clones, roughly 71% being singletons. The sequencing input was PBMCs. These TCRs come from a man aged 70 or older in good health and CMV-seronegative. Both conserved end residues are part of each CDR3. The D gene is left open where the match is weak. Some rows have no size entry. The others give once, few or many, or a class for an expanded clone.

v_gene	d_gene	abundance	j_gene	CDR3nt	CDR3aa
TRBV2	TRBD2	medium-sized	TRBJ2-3	TGTGCCCTAGCGGGAGGGTCAGATACGCAGTATTTT	CALAGGSDTQYF
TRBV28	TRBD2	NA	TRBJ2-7	TGTGCCAGCAGTTTACGGGGTGGCGGGGGGCCTAGGGAGCAGTACTTC	CASSLRGGGGPREQYF
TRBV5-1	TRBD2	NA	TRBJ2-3	TGCGCCAGCGTGACTAGCGGGGGAACAGATACGCAGTATTTT	CASVTSGGTDTQYF
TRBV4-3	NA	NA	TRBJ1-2	TGCGCCAGCAGCCAAGATCTCAACTATGGCTACACCTTC	CASSQDLNYGYTF
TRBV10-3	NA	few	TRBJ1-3	TGTGCCACCCGGAGGGTAGGGGCTGGAAACACCATATATTTT	CATRRVGAGNTIYF
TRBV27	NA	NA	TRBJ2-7	TGTGCCAGCAGTTTAGGGGTTGGACAGACCTCCTACGAGCAGTACTTC	CASSLGVGQTSYEQYF
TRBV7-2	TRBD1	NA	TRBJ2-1	TGTGCCAGCAGCTCAAGCTCGGCAGGGGGCAGGTACAATGAGCAGTTCTTC	CASSSSSAGGRYNEQFF
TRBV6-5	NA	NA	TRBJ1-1	TGTGCCAGCAGTTACTCGGGGGGCACTGAAGCTTTCTTT	CASSYSGGTEAFF
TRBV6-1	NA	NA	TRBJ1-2	TGTGCCAGCAGTGGGACGACTGGGAGCTATGGCTACACCTTC	CASSGTTGSYGYTF
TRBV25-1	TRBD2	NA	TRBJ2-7	TGTGCCAGCAGTGACGAAGCGGGGTCCTCCTACGAGCAGTACTTC	CASSDEAGSSYEQYF
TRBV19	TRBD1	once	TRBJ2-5	TGTGCCAGTAGTATTCGACGCCTCCGGGACAGGGGGGAGACCCAGTACTTC	CASSIRRLRDRGETQYF
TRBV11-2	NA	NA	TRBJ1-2	TGTGCCAGCAGCTTAGAAGGCAGCCCTCGAGGAGGCTACACCTTC	CASSLEGSPRGGYTF
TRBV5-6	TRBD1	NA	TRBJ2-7	TGTGCCAGCAGCCGGGGTGGGACAGGACCCTACGAGCAGTACTTC	CASSRGGTGPYEQYF
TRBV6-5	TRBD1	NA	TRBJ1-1	TGTGCCAGCAGTTATCGCGCCAGGGGGGCCCCTGAAGCTTTCTTT	CASSYRARGAPEAFF
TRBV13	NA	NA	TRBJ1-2	TGTGCCAGCAGCTCGGGTCGTCAGGGCCTGAACTATGGCTACACCTTC	CASSSGRQGLNYGYTF
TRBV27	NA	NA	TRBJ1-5	TGTGCCAGCAAGGAGGGAGGCTTGAGCAATCAGCCCCAGCATTTT	CASKEGGLSNQPQHF
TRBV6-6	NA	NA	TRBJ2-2	TGTGCCAGCAGTTTAAACTACGGACCGAGGGCCGGGGAGCTGTTTTTT	CASSLNYGPRAGELFF
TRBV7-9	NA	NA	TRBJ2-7	TGTGCCAGCAGCACAGGCTACGGGCAGTACTTC	CASSTGYGQYF
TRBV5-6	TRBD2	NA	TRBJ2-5	TGTGCCAGCAGCTTGTCGGGGGGGCAGTACCAAGAGACCCAGTACTTC	CASSLSGGQYQETQYF
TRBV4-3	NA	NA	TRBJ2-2	TGCGCCAGCAGCCCAAACACCGGGGAGCTGTTTTTT	CASSPNTGELFF
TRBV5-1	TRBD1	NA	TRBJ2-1	TGCGCCAGCAGCAACCGGGACAGGGGTCCCTACAATGAGCAGTTCTTC	CASSNRDRGPYNEQFF
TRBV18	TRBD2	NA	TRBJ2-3	TGTGCCAGCTCACCAGTGGGGGGGTCCCGCACAGATACGCAGTATTTT	CASSPVGGSRTDTQYF
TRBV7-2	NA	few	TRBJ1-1	TGTGCCAGCAGCTTAGTACAGAACATGAACACTGAAGCTTTCTTT	CASSLVQNMNTEAFF
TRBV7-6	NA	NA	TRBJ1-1	TGTGCCAGCAGCGGAGCGGGTTACACTGAAGCTTTCTTT	CASSGAGYTEAFF
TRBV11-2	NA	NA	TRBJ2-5	TGTGCCAGCAGCTTAACAGAAGAGACCCAGTACTTC	CASSLTEETQYF
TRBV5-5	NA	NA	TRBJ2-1	TGTGCCAGCGTCCCGGGGATAAGCTCCTACAATGAGCAGTTCTTC	CASVPGISSYNEQFF
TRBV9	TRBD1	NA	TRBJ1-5	TGTGCCAGCAGCAAACAGGGGGCGCGGAGTCAGCCCCAGCATTTT	CASSKQGARSQPQHF
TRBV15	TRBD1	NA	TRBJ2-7	TGTGCCACCAGCCGGGGACAGGGGCCATCCTACGAGCAGTACTTC	CATSRGQGPSYEQYF
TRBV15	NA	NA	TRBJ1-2	TGTGCCACCAGCACATGGGACTCCGGCTACACCTTC	CATSTWDSGYTF
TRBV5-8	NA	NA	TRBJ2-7	TGTGCCAGCAGCTTGGGAGCGCCCTACGAGCAGTACTTC	CASSLGAPYEQYF
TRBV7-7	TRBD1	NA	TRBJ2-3	TGTGCTAGCAGCCCAGGACAGGGTGGCACAGATACGCAGTATTTT	CASSPGQGGTDTQYF
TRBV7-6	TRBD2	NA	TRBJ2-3	TGTGCCAGCGCCGGTTCGGGGCGGGAGGTTAAGTTAGGCACAGATACGCAGTATTTT	CASAGSGREVKLGTDTQYF
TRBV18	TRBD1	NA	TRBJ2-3	TGTGCCAGCTCATCATATCAAACCGGGACAGAGAGGACAGATACGCAGTATTTT	CASSSYQTGTERTDTQYF
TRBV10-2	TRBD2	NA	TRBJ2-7	TGCGCCAGCAGTGTGAAAAAGCGGGAATCTTCCTACGAGCAGTACTTC	CASSVKKRESSYEQYF
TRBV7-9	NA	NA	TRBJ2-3	TGTGCCAGCAGCTTAGTGGGCAGTACCACAGATACGCAGTATTTT	CASSLVGSTTDTQYF
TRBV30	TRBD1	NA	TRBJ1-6	TGTGCCTGGGCCCAAGGGGACAGGGACTTTTCACCCCTCCACTTT	CAWAQGDRDFSPLHF
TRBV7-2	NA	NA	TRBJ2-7	TGTGCCAGCAGCTTAGGTGGCACGCGCGGGATCTACGAGCAGTACTTC	CASSLGGTRGIYEQYF
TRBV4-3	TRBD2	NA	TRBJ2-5	TGCGCCAGCAGCCGCGGTAGCACGGGGGGTGAGACCCAGTACTTC	CASSRGSTGGETQYF
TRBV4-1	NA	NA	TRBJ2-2	TGCGCCAGCAGCCAAGATCCCCGGGGGAAGGACACCGGGGAGCTGTTTTTT	CASSQDPRGKDTGELFF
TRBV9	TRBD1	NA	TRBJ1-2	TGTGCCAGCAGCGGAGGACAGGAGAAATATGAAGGCTACACCTTC	CASSGGQEKYEGYTF
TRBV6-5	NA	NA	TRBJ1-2	TGTGCCAGCAGTTACCCGGCAGGCCATGGCTACACCTTC	CASSYPAGHGYTF
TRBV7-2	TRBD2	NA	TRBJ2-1	TGTGCCAGCAGCTCACCTTGGTCTAGCGGGTCCCGTGAGCAGTTCTTC	CASSSPWSSGSREQFF
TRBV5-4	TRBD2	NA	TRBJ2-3	TGTGCCAGCAGCTCTAGCGGGGGGTGGCCAGATACGCAGTATTTT	CASSSSGGWPDTQYF
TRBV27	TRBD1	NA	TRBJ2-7	TGTGCCAGCAGTTCCCCGACAGGGAAGGTGGGCGAGCAGTACTTC	CASSSPTGKVGEQYF
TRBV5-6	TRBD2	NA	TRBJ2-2	TGTGCCAGCAGCCCCGGACTAGCGGGAGCTGGAACCGGGGAGCTGTTTTTT	CASSPGLAGAGTGELFF
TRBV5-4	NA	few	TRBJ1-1	TGTGCCAGCAGCCGACAGAAGAACACTGAAGCTTTCTTT	CASSRQKNTEAFF
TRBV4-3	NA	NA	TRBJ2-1	TGCGCCAGCAGTCAAGCCGGGGGCTCCTACAATGAGCAGTTCTTC	CASSQAGGSYNEQFF
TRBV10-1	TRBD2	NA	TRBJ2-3	TGCGCCAGCAGTGAGTCGGTGGGACTAGCGGCACGCACAGATACGCAGTATTTT	CASSESVGLAARTDTQYF
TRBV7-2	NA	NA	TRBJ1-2	TGTGCCAGCAGCTTAGGGGGGGGTTCAGGGTATGGCTACACCTTC	CASSLGGGSGYGYTF
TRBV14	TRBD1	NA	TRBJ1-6	TGTGCCAGCAGCGCGGGACAGGTTAATTCACCCCTCCACTTT	CASSAGQVNSPLHF
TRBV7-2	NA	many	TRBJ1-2	TGTGCCAGCAGCTCCGCCACAGGGTGGAATGGCTACACCTTC	CASSSATGWNGYTF
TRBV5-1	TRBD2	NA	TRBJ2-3	TGCGCCAGCAGCTTGCTCGGGACTAGCGAGAGCACAGATACGCAGTATTTT	CASSLLGTSESTDTQYF
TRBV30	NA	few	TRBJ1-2	TGTGCCTGGAGCAGGCAGACCGCCCACTACACCTTC	CAWSRQTAHYTF
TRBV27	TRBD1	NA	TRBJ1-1	TGTGCCAGCAGAACGGGACAGATGAACACTGAAGCTTTCTTT	CASRTGQMNTEAFF
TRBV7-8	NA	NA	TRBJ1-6	TGTGCCAGCAGCTTAGGCCCCCGACTCCCTAATTCACCCCTCCACTTT	CASSLGPRLPNSPLHF
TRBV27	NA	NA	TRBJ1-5	TGTGCCAGCAGTTTATCGGCCAGAAATCAGCCCCAGCATTTT	CASSLSARNQPQHF
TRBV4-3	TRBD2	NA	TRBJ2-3	TGCGCCAGCAGCCAAACTAGCGGGGGGACGGGTCAGGATACGCAGTATTTT	CASSQTSGGTGQDTQYF
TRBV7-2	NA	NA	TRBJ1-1	TGTGCCAGCAGCTTAGACTTTAGCGGGAAAGCTTTCTTT	CASSLDFSGKAFF